Shown below are 22 T cell receptor beta chains from a single sample sequenced in a study of metastatic and nonmetastatic thyroid tumors. The entire patient cohort was treatment-naive prior to thyroid surgery. TCRdb re-analyzed the PCR reads using MiXCR. The table lists 26,000 or so clones, about 15% of them singletons. Sequencing was done on a sample of blood. Receptors were obtained from a male donor with papillary thyroid cancer or a benign thyroid nodule (not recorded which). Some clones in this sample may be carry-over from other donors' samples.

This clone was counted ten times or more. The V gene is TRBV20-1, the J gene TRBJ2-5; 9 positions agree with TRBD2. This CDR3 contains 16 residues. Germline-derived CDR1 and CDR2 are DFQATT and SNEGSKA (reference sequence). The ends lost 2 bases at V and 5 bases at J; junction bases unmatched: 12. The CDR3 protein is CSARKDVSGSGETQYF. CDR3 DNA sequence: TGCAGTGCTAGAAAGGATGTTAGCGGGAGTGGGGAGACCCAGTACTTC.

This clone is medium-sized in the sample. As DNA, the CDR3 is TGTGCCAGCAGTGAAGCGGGCATCTACGAGCAGTACTTC. This codes for CASSEAGIYEQYF. J is TRBJ2-7 and V is TRBV6-1; D is unclear. The V end lost 0 bases, the J end lost 3 bases, and 6 bases lay between the germline ends. In germline, CDR1 is MNHNS, CDR2 SASEGT. This CDR3 spans 13 amino acids.

In its sample, this clone was seen many times. V usage is TRBV5-1 and J usage is TRBJ2-7, with D uncertain. The germline gives CDR1 SGHRS, CDR2 YFSETQ. Trimming stripped 0 bases from V and 0 bases from J, with 13 bases between. The CDR3 is 16 amino acids. CDR3 protein: CASSLGYGAGSYEQYF. The CDR3 DNA reads TGCGCCAGCAGCTTGGGATACGGAGCCGGCTCCTACGAGCAGTACTTC.

The chain combines TRBV20-1 with TRBJ2-4; TRBD1 aligns across 7 bases. The CDR3 contains 15 residues. The junction had 6 bases not matched to a gene; V was cut back by 3 bases and J by 1 base. Germline values: CDR1 DFQATT, CDR2 SNEGSKA (reference sequence). CDR3 nucleotides: TGCAGTGCTAGTTGGGACAGAGCGGCCAAAAACATTCAGTACTTC. This encodes CSASWDRAAKNIQYF.

This clone turned up a few times. The chain has TRBV11-2 and TRBJ2-7; possible D gene TRBD2, 6 bases. Germline V gene lookup returns CDR1 SGHAT and CDR2 FQNNGV. The CDR3 runs 17 residues. Trimming cost V 4 bases and J 4 bases, with 23 bases left between them. The CDR3 nucleotides read TGTGCCAGCAGCTCTCAAGCCGGGACTGGGGGAATTTACGAGCAGTACTTC. Translating it yields CASSSQAGTGGIYEQYF.

The rearrangement links TRBV19 to TRBJ2-5, with D possibly TRBD2 on 6 matching bases. The CDR3 is 14 residues long. V lost 5 bases to trimming and J lost 5 bases, with 15 bases between them. From germline, CDR1 is LNHDA and CDR2 SQIVND (reference sequence). The CDR3 sequence is CASSSDYLGETQYF. The CDR3 bases are TGTGCCAGTAGTTCGGACTACCTTGGGGAGACCCAGTACTTC.

This clone has only a few counts. The genes are TRBV15 and TRBJ2-1; possible D gene TRBD2, 5 bases. V lost 0 bases to trimming and J lost 5 bases, with 14 bases between them. Germline V lookup: CDR1 LNHNV, CDR2 YYDKDF (reference sequence). There are 16 residues in the CDR3. For the CDR3, the DNA is TGTGCCACCAGCAGAGATAATTTGAGGGAAGACAATGAGCAGTTCTTC. Protein: CATSRDNLREDNEQFF. Full variable domain (remainder filled in from reference TRBV15 and TRBJ2-1): DAMVIQNPRYQVTQFGKPVTLSCSQTLNHNVMYWYQQKSSQAPKLLFHYYDKDFNNEADTPDNFQSRRPNTSFCFLDIRSPGLGDTAMYLCATSRDNLREDNEQFFGPGTRLTVL.

This clone was observed at least ten times. A much larger clone sits a single nucleotide away, making a read error possible. This sample includes further DNA sequences coding for the same CDR3. The rearrangement uses TRBV19 and TRBJ1-1; the D is unclear. The V and J ends lost 4 bases and 3 bases respectively, with 12 bases between them. Germline CDR1 LNHDA, CDR2 SQIVND (reference sequence). The CDR3 totals 14 residues. CDR3 loop: CASSKLARYTEAFF. DNA for the CDR3: TGTGCCAGTAGTAAACTGGCACGGTACACTGAAGCTTTCTTT.

In its sample, this clone was seen many times. V usage is TRBV7-3 and J usage is TRBJ2-3, with unresolved D. V lost 3 bases and J 6 bases, leaving 13 bases between the germline ends. Germline-derived CDR1 and CDR2 are SGHTA and FQGTGA. CDR3 size: 14 residues. The DNA for the CDR3 is TGTGCCAGCAGCTTGGACGGGCCTTTGGATACGCAGTATTTT. Translation gives CASSLDGPLDTQYF.

This clone was counted ten times or more. The same CDR3 is also encoded by other DNA sequences in this sample. This chain connects TRBV20-1 to TRBJ1-1; D uncertain. V lost 0 bases and J lost 1, with 6 bases in between. CDR1 DFQATT and CDR2 SNEGSKA come from the germline V gene (reference sequence). This CDR3 region has 13 residues. CDR3 sequence: CSAREDGNTEAFF. For the CDR3, the DNA is TGCAGTGCTAGAGAAGACGGGAACACTGAAGCTTTCTTT.

In this sample, this clone turned up many times. This chain joins TRBV3-2 and TRBJ2-1; the tabulated D call, TRBD2, remains unverified against the DNA. TRBV3-2 is shown as a pseudogene. The CDR3 has 16 residues. The CDR3 region has the DNA TGTGCCAGCAGTCCGACGGGACTAGCGGGAGGAGGGGAGCAGTTCTTC. This gives the protein CASSPTGLAGGGEQFF.

By share of the sample, this clone is large (0.1 to 1%). The chain couples TRBV3-1 to TRBJ2-3; 7 nucleotides line up with TRBD1. The germline CDR1 and CDR2 sequences are LGHDT and YNNKEL (reference sequence). The CDR3 loop spans 15 amino acids. V lost 1 base to trimming and J lost 2 bases; unmatched junction nucleotides: 3. CDR3 bases: TGTGCCAGCAGCCAAGGACAGGGCGACACAGATACGCAGTATTTT. This sequence encodes CASSQGQGDTDTQYF.

This sequence joins TRBV3-1 and TRBJ2-7, with D unclear. V was pared by 4 bases and J by 4 bases, with 23 bases between. Germline V gene sequence: CDR1 LGHDT, CDR2 YNNKEL (reference sequence). The length of the CDR3 is 17 residues. The CDR3 sequence: CASSPPGVGLLVYEQYF. The CDR3, as DNA: TGTGCCAGCAGCCCCCCCGGTGTGGGCCTTCTCGTGTACGAGCAGTACTTC.

This clone came up many times. This sequence joins TRBV12-3 or TRBV12-4 and TRBJ1-3; D remains ambiguous. The V gene lost 3 bases and the J gene lost 4 bases, with 10 bases spanning the gap. The CDR3 totals 14 residues. The CDR3 region is CASSFRGPGNTIYF. The CDR3 nucleotides are TGTGCCAGCAGTTTTCGCGGGCCCGGAAACACCATATATTTT.

The V and J genes are TRBV12-3 or TRBV12-4 and TRBJ1-2; D is unclear. CDR3 size: 15 residues. Deletions cut 9 bases from V and 8 bases from J, with 25 bases between. The CDR3 is CASGLAPPGPRGYTF. The CDR3 nucleotides are TGTGCCAGTGGTTTAGCCCCCCCGGGCCCTAGAGGCTACACCTTC.

This clone has at least ten counts. The chain joins TRBV30 to TRBJ2-3, with TRBD2 identical over 7 bases. The CDR3 consists of 14 residues. The ends lost 5 bases at V and 2 bases at J; junction bases unmatched: 7. The germline CDR1 and CDR2 sequences are GTSNPN and SVGIG (reference sequence). CDR3 sequence reads: CAWGRDYATDTQYF. CDR3 sequence (DNA): TGTGCCTGGGGTAGGGACTACGCCACAGATACGCAGTATTTT. The full variable domain, completed using reference TRBV30 and TRBJ2-3, is SQTIHQWPATLVQPVGSPLSLECTVEGTSNPNLYWYRQAAGRGLQLLFYSVGIGQISSEVPQNLSASRPQDRQFILSSKKLLLSDSGFYLCAWGRDYATDTQYFGPGTRLTVL.

This clone was counted ten times or more. The chain carries TRBV7-9 and TRBJ2-7; tentative D call: TRBD2 (6 bases). CDR1 is SEHNR and CDR2 is FQNEAQ in the germline V gene (reference sequence). Between the trimmed V and J ends, which lost 5 bases and 2 bases, there was a span of 10 bases. CDR3 length: 13 amino acids. CDR3 sequence: CASSHGTPYEQYF. The CDR3 bases are TGTGCCAGCAGCCACGGGACTCCCTACGAGCAGTACTTC. Together with reference TRBV7-9 and TRBJ2-7, the CDR3 gives the full variable domain: DTGVSQNPRHKITKRGQNVTFRCDPISEHNRLYWYRQTLGQGPEFLTYFQNEAQLEKSRLLSDRFSAERPKGSFSTLEIQRTEQGDSAMYLCASSHGTPYEQYFGPGTRLTVT.

The sample holds many counts of this clone. The chain links TRBV19 to TRBJ2-3; D call uncertain. Germline CDR1 is LNHDA and CDR2 is SQIVND (reference sequence). CDR3 length: 13 residues. The V gene lost 5 bases and the J gene lost 6 bases, with 12 bases spanning the gap. CDR3 DNA sequence: TGTGCCAGTAGTGACACCCACGGGGATACGCAGTATTTT. This translates into CASSDTHGDTQYF.

This clone was counted ten times or more. The gene calls are TRBV10-3 and TRBJ1-1, with D perhaps matching TRBD1 (5 bases). This CDR3 spans 13 amino acids. The V end was cut by 7 bases, the J end by 0 bases, with 9 bases between. CDR1 and CDR2 (germline): ENHRY, SYGVKD. CDR3 region: CAITGTVNTEAFF. CDR3 DNA: TGTGCCATCACCGGGACGGTGAACACTGAAGCTTTCTTT.

This clone showed up many times. This sequence joins TRBV20-1 and TRBJ2-6; TRBD1 aligns across 7 bases. The CDR3 is 14 residues long. V lost 4 bases, J lost 2 bases, and 2 bases stayed unmatched. Germline loops: CDR1 DFQATT, CDR2 SNEGSKA (reference sequence). CDR3 protein: CSATDRPGANVLTF. CDR3 DNA sequence: TGCAGTGCTACGGACAGGCCTGGGGCCAACGTCCTGACTTTC.

This clone has at least ten counts. The V and J genes are TRBV7-9 and TRBJ2-7; no reliable D call. The CDR3 loop spans 13 amino acids. Germline assignment: CDR1 SEHNR and CDR2 FQNEAQ (reference sequence). Between the trimmed V and J ends, which lost 3 bases and 2 bases, there was a span of 8 bases. DNA for the CDR3: TGTGCCAGCAGCTTCTCCCAGACCTACGAGCAGTACTTC. This gives the protein CASSFSQTYEQYF.

This clone was counted at least ten times. The gene calls are TRBV5-1 and TRBJ2-1, with TRBD2 matching over 10 bases. Germline V lookup: CDR1 SGHRS, CDR2 YFSETQ. J gave up 4 bases and V 4 bases, and 5 bases lay outside the gene matches. The CDR3 is 15 amino acids. The CDR3 loop is CASSPTSGSYNEQFF. The DNA of the CDR3 is TGCGCCAGCAGCCCGACTAGCGGGTCTTACAATGAGCAGTTCTTC.